The entry that follows covers one T cell receptor (beta chain) sequence. What it binds is unknown. The record originates from a study of T cells in localized non-small cell lung cancer. Whole-study findings and limits: A median around 57 of the top 100 tumor clones appeared in adjacent lung. In the blood, greater T cell density corresponded to longer overall survival.

Germline V gene sequence: CDR1 LNHDA, CDR2 SQIVND (reference sequence). This CDR3 has 13 amino acids. The ends were cut back, 0 bases at V and 3 bases at J, with 6 bases in the middle. Sequencing was performed with immunoSEQ multiplex PCR; in TCRdb, only in-frame clones are kept and a portion is missing. Among about 54,000 clones, around 81% were seen once, and the ten largest hold approximately 20%. The sample was peripheral blood, taken before any cancer treatment. The clonotype was recovered from a female donor over 55 with stage II squamous cell lung carcinoma. The V gene is TRBV19, the J gene TRBJ2-7; D may be TRBD2 (5 bases). CDR3 DNA: TGTGCCAGTAGTATAGACGAGGGCTACGAGCAGTACTTC. Protein product: CASSIDEGYEQYF.